The 21 T cell receptor beta chains below come from one sample, sequenced in a study of regulatory T cells in long-lasting Graves disease. Time point meaning: newly diagnosed GD, antithyroid drugs for less than 3 months. RNA isolated from PBMCs was used to make the TCR library. Arm-PCR of CDR3 regions and iRepertoire HTBI primers were used to build TCR beta libraries. Each CDR3 protein is one row after TCRdb ran MiXCR on the multiplex PCR reads. The table has approximately 460,000 distinct CDR3 sequences, less than 20% seen once. These data were also filed under a second study, of T cells in Graves' hyperthyroidism and ophthalmopathy.

The specimen comprised peripheral blood mononuclear cells (PBMCs), sampled at new diagnosis, from a patient treated with antithyroid drugs. The origin of the receptors is a woman aged 25 to 39 with Graves disease.

In this sample, this clonotype turned up many times. The V call is TRBV28, the J call TRBJ2-7; D might be TRBD1 (6 bases). CDR1 is MDHEN, CDR2 SYDVKM, per germline. This CDR3 is 15 amino acids long. Between the trimmed V and J ends, which lost 3 bases and 2 bases, there was a span of 14 bases. DNA for the CDR3: TGTGCCAGCAGTTTTGGTTTAGGGGGAACCTACGAGCAGTACTTC. This translates into CASSFGLGGTYEQYF.

The gene calls are TRBV20-1 and TRBJ2-7; D possibly corresponds to TRBD2 (6 bases). The CDR3 is made up of 14 amino acids. Germline CDR1 is DFQATT and CDR2 is SNEGSKA (reference sequence). The ends were cut back, 5 bases at V and 3 bases at J, with 17 bases in the middle. CDR3 sequence (DNA): TGCAGTGCTCTGCCGGGACTTGGGTTCTACGAGCAGTACTTC. Its translation: CSALPGLGFYEQYF.

The CDR3 DNA reads TGTGCCAGCAGTGCGGCAGGTAGGGGGGGATACCGCAATCAGCCCCAGCATTTT. Residues: CASSAAGRGGYRNQPQHF. This chain links TRBV2 with TRBJ1-5; a weak D match, TRBD1 (6 bases). CDR1 is SNHLY and CDR2 is FYNNEI in the germline V gene. The CDR3 is 18 residues long. The V end was cut by 4 bases, the J end by 2 bases, with 21 bases between.

This clonotype was seen ten or more times. CDR3 protein: CASTHQQGLNYWAYEQYF. In DNA, the CDR3 is TGTGCCAGCACCCATCAACAGGGATTGAATTATTGGGCCTACGAGCAGTACTTC. This chain links TRBV28 with TRBJ2-7, with a possible D match to TRBD1 (6 bases). V was cut by 7 bases and J by 2 bases, with 27 bases left in between. This CDR3 is built from 18 residues. In germline, CDR1 is MDHEN, CDR2 SYDVKM. The whole variable domain, filled in from reference TRBV28 and TRBJ2-7, reads DVKVTQSSRYLVKRTGEKVFLECVQDMDHENMFWYRQDPGLGLRLIYFSYDVKMKEKGDIPEGYSVSREKKERFSLILESASTNQTSMYLCASTHQQGLNYWAYEQYFGPGTRLTVT.

This clonotype has ten or more counts. V usage is TRBV7-8 and J usage is TRBJ2-1, with TRBD2 matching 10 bases. CDR1 SGHVS and CDR2 FQNEAQ come from the germline V gene. V lost 4 bases to trimming and J lost 10 bases; unmatched junction nucleotides: 13. The CDR3 length is 16 residues. This CDR3 reads CASSSPLAGWRGEQFF. In nucleotides, the CDR3 is TGTGCCAGCAGCTCGCCACTAGCGGGATGGCGTGGGGAGCAGTTCTTC.

This clonotype turned up a few times. The chain employs TRBV28 and TRBJ2-7, with D possibly matching TRBD2 (5 bases). The CDR3 totals 16 residues. CDR1 MDHEN and CDR2 SYDVKM come from the germline V gene. V was cut by 7 bases and J by 3 bases, with 22 bases left in between. CDR3 sequence reads: CASNGNHRAHNYEQYF. The DNA of the CDR3 is TGTGCCAGCAACGGGAACCACCGGGCCCATAACTACGAGCAGTACTTC.

This clonotype was detected many times. This chain connects TRBV7-2 to TRBJ2-5, with a possible D match to TRBD2 (6 bases). The V gene lost 3 bases and the J gene lost 1 base, with 9 bases spanning the gap. CDR3 size: 14 residues. Per the germline V gene, CDR1 is SGHTA and CDR2 is FQGNSA. CDR3 in amino acids: CASSLEGRQETQYF. In DNA, the CDR3 is TGTGCCAGCAGCTTGGAGGGACGCCAAGAGACCCAGTACTTC.

With respect to this clonotype: A much bigger clone sits one base away, suggesting this may be a read error. The CDR3 carries no conserved terminal phenylalanine or tryptophan, so it likely arises from a read error. The rearrangement links TRBV11-1 to TRBJ2-1, with 7 positions matching TRBD2. The CDR3 is made up of 15 amino acids. The V gene's germline CDR1 is SGHAT and CDR2 FQDESV (reference sequence). J gave up 6 bases and V 5 bases, and 10 bases lay outside the gene matches. CDR3 sequence: CASSPLRGWGNEQFL. Written as DNA, the CDR3 is TGTGCCAGCAGCCCACTGCGGGGGTGGGGCAATGAGCAGTTCCTC.

Note on this clonotype: The germline gene is not matched at one end of the junction; a read error may be the cause. This chain joins TRBV5-1 and TRBJ1-2; D not resolved. Germline-derived CDR1 and CDR2 are SGHRS and YFSETQ. This CDR3 has 14 amino acids. The DNA of the CDR3 is TGCGCCAGCAGCTTGGGGGTAACTAACTATGGCTTCACCTTC. As protein: CASSLGVTNYGFTF.

As regards this clonotype: Since a much larger clone is just one base distant, this may be a read error. V is TRBV28 and J is TRBJ1-4, with D uncertain. CDR1 is MDHEN and CDR2 is SYDVKM in the germline V gene. The V and J ends lost 8 bases and 10 bases respectively, with 14 bases between them. This CDR3 has 12 amino acids. The CDR3 DNA reads as TGTGCCAGCGCTCGAGACGGTGGAAAACTGTTTTTT. It codes for CASARDGGKLFF.

This clonotype was counted at least ten times. The chain recombines TRBV30 with TRBJ1-5, with TRBD1 as a possible D gene (5 bases). This CDR3 spans 13 amino acids. The germline CDR1 and CDR2 sequences are GTSNPN and SVGIG (reference sequence). The germline V and J ends were trimmed by 1 base and 5 bases, with 9 bases remaining between them. The CDR3 spells CAWSGGGDQPQHF. The CDR3 DNA sequence: TGTGCCTGGAGTGGTGGAGGGGATCAGCCCCAGCATTTT.

This clonotype appeared many times. The chain couples TRBV5-1 to TRBJ2-7, with D perhaps matching TRBD1 (6 bases). V was clipped by 4 bases and J by 6 bases, with 20 bases between them. CDR1 and CDR2 (germline): SGHRS, YFSETQ. The CDR3 is 15 residues long. The CDR3 nucleotides read TGCGCCAGCAGCCCCCCAGGGGCCTCAATTAGCGAGCAGTACTTC. It yields the protein CASSPPGASISEQYF.

This clonotype was recorded once. The chain employs TRBV12-3 or TRBV12-4 and TRBJ1-4; a weak D match, TRBD1 (5 bases). Between the trimmed V and J ends, which lost 6 bases and 1 base, there was a span of 9 bases. The CDR3 is 14 amino acids. CDR3 protein: CASSPTETNEKLFF. The CDR3 DNA is TGTGCCAGCAGCCCGACAGAAACTAATGAAAAACTGTTTTTT.

Regarding this clonotype: It may be a read error: a sequence one base away is much more abundant. The V gene is TRBV7-9, the J gene TRBJ2-6; 10 nucleotides line up with TRBD1. CDR3 length: 18 residues. From germline, CDR1 is SEHNR and CDR2 FQNEAQ (reference sequence). CDR3 in amino acids: CASSPLGQGLYGANVPTF. The CDR3 coding sequence is TGTGCCAGCAGCCCCCTGGGACAGGGGCTTTATGGGGCCAACGTCCCGACTTTC.

J is TRBJ2-2 and V is TRBV19; 7 positions match TRBD1. Trimming at V came to 4 bases and at J to 2 bases, leaving 4 bases not matched to a gene. This CDR3 region has 15 residues. The germline CDR1 and CDR2 sequences are LNHDA and SQIVND (reference sequence). The DNA for the CDR3 is TGTGCCAGTAGTACTTGGGACAGAAACACCGGGGAGCTGTTTTTT. This gives the protein CASSTWDRNTGELFF.

This chain joins TRBV10-1 and TRBJ2-3; TRBD2 agrees at 11 bases. Germline CDR1 reads WNHNN; CDR2 reads SYGVQD (reference sequence). Unmatched junction bases numbered 3, after V lost 5 bases and J lost 2 bases. The CDR3 runs 15 residues. In DNA form, the CDR3 reads TGCGCCAGCAGTAGACTAGCGGGGACCACAGATACGCAGTATTTT. Protein sequence: CASSRLAGTTDTQYF.

The table lists this clonotype with many counts. This chain connects TRBV6-1 to TRBJ2-7; D might be TRBD2 (5 bases). The CDR3 length is 12 residues. V gave up 5 bases and J gave up 3 bases, with 8 bases separating them. Germline values: CDR1 MNHNS, CDR2 SASEGT. The DNA of the CDR3 is TGTGCCAGCAGTAACGGACTCTACGAGCAGTACTTC. Protein sequence: CASSNGLYEQYF.

The V and J genes are TRBV6-1 and TRBJ2-1; maybe TRBD1 (6 bases). Trimming stripped 6 bases from V and 0 bases from J, with 12 bases between. This CDR3 contains 15 residues. Germline CDR1 MNHNS, CDR2 SASEGT. Here the CDR3 DNA reads TGTGCCAGCAGGCCAGGGGTCCCCTCCTACAATGAGCAGTTCTTC. This codes for CASRPGVPSYNEQFF.

This clonotype was counted between two and nine times. This chain uses TRBV6-2 or TRBV6-3 with TRBJ2-3, with D perhaps matching TRBD2 (6 bases). CDR1 is MNHEY, CDR2 SVGEGT, per germline. The V end lost 4 bases, the J end lost 0 bases, and 11 bases lay between the germline ends. This CDR3 spans 15 amino acids. CDR3: CASSSPGDSTDTQYF. The DNA of the CDR3 is TGTGCCAGCAGTTCCCCGGGAGATAGCACAGATACGCAGTATTTT.

This clonotype was seen at least ten times. The J gene is TRBJ2-1, the V gene TRBV15; D is unclear. Germline values: CDR1 LNHNV, CDR2 YYDKDF (reference sequence). Trimming took 5 bases from V and 10 from J, leaving 15 bases between them. The CDR3 contains 13 residues. CDR3 region: CATSGPSQLEQFF. Here the CDR3 DNA reads TGTGCCACCAGCGGGCCCTCCCAGCTAGAGCAGTTCTTC. The complete variable domain, with remaining parts taken from reference TRBV15 and TRBJ2-1, reads DAMVIQNPRYQVTQFGKPVTLSCSQTLNHNVMYWYQQKSSQAPKLLFHYYDKDFNNEADTPDNFQSRRPNTSFCFLDIRSPGLGDTAMYLCATSGPSQLEQFFGPGTRLTVL.

This clonotype showed up many times. The chain links TRBV5-4 to TRBJ1-3; D not resolved. The germline V gene encodes CDR1 SGHNT and CDR2 YYREEE (reference sequence). Trimming shortened V by 4 bases and J by 0 bases, and 17 bases separated the two germline ends. This CDR3 has 17 residues. CDR3 nucleotide sequence: TGTGCCAGCAGCCTCCTGGGAGCCGATAGCTCTGGAAACACCATATATTTT. This sequence encodes CASSLLGADSSGNTIYF. Complete variable domain (other parts from reference TRBV5-4 and TRBJ1-3): ETGVTQSPTHLIKTRGQQVTLRCSSQSGHNTVSWYQQALGQGPQFIFQYYREEENGRGNFPPRFSGLQFPNYSSELNVNALELDDSALYLCASSLLGADSSGNTIYFGEGSWLTVV.